The 6 T cell receptor beta chains below were found in one sample sequenced in a study of control samples from healthy donors and cancer patients. Assay used: immunoSEQ multiplex PCR; TCRdb lists only in-frame clones, some missing. The profile shows hundreds of thousands of clones, approximately 92% of them singletons. The sample was PBMCs. The source of these receptors is a man aged 35-49 years with head and neck cancer.

This chain joins TRBV27 and TRBJ2-7, with D perhaps TRBD1 or TRBD2 (5 bases each). The CDR3 runs to 14 residues. In germline, CDR1 is MNHEY, CDR2 SMNVEV (reference sequence). Trimming pared 2 bases from V and 0 bases from J, leaving 8 bases between. CDR3 coding DNA: TGTGCCAGCAGTTTAGGGGGTATCTCCTACGAGCAGTACTTC. It translates to CASSLGGISYEQYF.

This chain connects TRBV9 to TRBJ2-7; D unresolved. CDR3 length: 9 amino acids. The V end was cut by 7 bases, the J end by 7 bases, with 6 bases between. Germline V gene sequence: CDR1 SGDLS, CDR2 YYNGEE. The CDR3 bases are TGTGCCAGCCTAAGGGAGCAGTACTTC. This codes for CASLREQYF.

The V call is TRBV7-2, the J call TRBJ1-2; D is undetermined. Trimming removed 1 base at V and 6 bases at J, with 18 bases between. The CDR3 runs to 16 residues. In germline, CDR1 is SGHTA, CDR2 FQGNSA. DNA for the CDR3: TGTGCCAGCAGCTTAGGGTCCGCCAGCCTGAGGAATGGCTACACCTTC. Amino acids: CASSLGSASLRNGYTF.

The chain links TRBV4-2 to TRBJ1-5; 12 nucleotides line up with TRBD1. The CDR3 spans 15 residues. The V segment lost 3 bases and the J segment 6 bases; nucleotides outside the gene matches: 3. CDR1 and CDR2 (germline): LGHNA, YNFKEQ. The CDR3 region has the DNA TGTGCCAGCAGCCAGGGACAGGGGGCGACTCAGCCCCAGCATTTT. As protein: CASSQGQGATQPQHF.

The rearrangement uses TRBV19 and TRBJ1-5; D remains ambiguous. CDR3 length: 13 amino acids. Germline CDR1 and CDR2: LNHDA and SQIVND (reference sequence). Trimming removed 6 bases at V and 0 bases at J, with 6 bases between. This chain's CDR3 is CASRINSNQPQHF. As DNA, the CDR3 is TGTGCCAGTAGGATAAATAGCAATCAGCCCCAGCATTTT. Filled out from reference TRBV19 and TRBJ1-5, the complete variable domain reads DGGITQSPKYLFRKEGQNVTLSCEQNLNHDAMYWYRQDPGQGLRLIYYSQIVNDFQKGDIAEGYSVSREKKESFPLTVTSAQKNPTAFYLCASRINSNQPQHFGDGTRLSIL.

This chain links TRBV4-2 with TRBJ2-7, with TRBD1 matching 9 bases. Germline V gene lookup returns CDR1 LGHNA and CDR2 YNFKEQ. The CDR3 is 16 amino acids. V was pared by 0 bases and J by 2 bases, with 5 bases of the junction left unmatched. CDR3 loop: CASSQDFRTGAYEQYF. The CDR3 bases are TGTGCCAGCAGCCAAGATTTTAGGACAGGGGCCTACGAGCAGTACTTC.